These 18 T cell receptor beta chains were all obtained from the same sample, sequenced in a study of identical twins. TCRdb processed the 5' RACE reads anew with MiXCR; each CDR3 protein has one entry. The sample carries about 200,000 distinct CDR3 sequences, under 10% recorded once. These data were likewise used in another study, on yellow fever vaccine responses in identical twins.

Sample: memory (CD45RO+) T cells sorted from blood. Source of these receptors: a woman aged 18-30 years in good health.

The gene calls are TRBV20-1 and TRBJ2-1; 11 bases align to TRBD2. Germline V gene lookup returns CDR1 DFQATT and CDR2 SNEGSKA (reference sequence). The CDR3 has 13 amino acids. The V gene end was trimmed by 6 bases and the J gene end by 4 bases; junction bases not matched to a gene: 2. CDR3 DNA sequence: TGCAGTGCCGGGACTAGCGGTTACAATGAGCAGTTCTTC. Encoded protein: CSAGTSGYNEQFF.

This clonotype has more than one count but fewer than ten. The V and J genes are TRBV3-1 and TRBJ2-3; maybe TRBD2 (6 bases). CDR1 is LGHDT, CDR2 YNNKEL, per germline (reference sequence). The germline V and J ends were trimmed by 0 bases and 6 bases, with 19 bases remaining between them. The length of the CDR3 is 17 residues. CDR3 nucleotides: TGTGCCAGCAGCCAAGACGAACCGAGTACGACTAGGGATACGCAGTATTTT. As protein: CASSQDEPSTTRDTQYF.

This clonotype was found many times. The CDR3 sequence is CASSRGDSETQYF. DNA of the CDR3: TGCGCCAGCAGCAGGGGGGATTCAGAGACCCAGTACTTC. The gene calls are TRBV5-1 and TRBJ2-5; TRBD1 or TRBD2 may be the D gene (6 bases each). This CDR3 is 13 amino acids long. Germline values: CDR1 SGHRS, CDR2 YFSETQ. V shed 4 bases and J shed 4 bases, with 11 bases lying between them.

This clonotype was detected many times. The chain carries TRBV7-8 and TRBJ2-7; TRBD2 matches 8 bases. This CDR3 is 14 amino acids long. Germline values: CDR1 SGHVS, CDR2 FQNEAQ. The trim removed 2 bases at V and 4 bases at J, leaving 4 bases unmatched. The CDR3 DNA reads as TGTGCCAGCAGCTTAAGGCGGGAGGCGTACGAGCAGTACTTC. Its protein product is CASSLRREAYEQYF.

This clonotype has a count of ten or more. This chain joins TRBV7-8 and TRBJ2-2; D not resolved. With 4 bases removed from V and 5 bases from J, the gap between germline ends came to 17 bases. The CDR3 loop spans 16 amino acids. Germline V gives CDR1 SGHVS, CDR2 FQNEAQ. CDR3 nucleotide sequence: TGTGCCAGCAGCTCCCACGGGTCGCCCTTAACCGGGGAGCTGTTTTTT. Its protein is CASSSHGSPLTGELFF.

There are a few counts of this clonotype. The chain recombines TRBV3-1 with TRBJ2-2; 7 nucleotides match TRBD1. The CDR3 is made up of 15 amino acids. The V and J ends lost 4 bases and 4 bases, in that order; junction bases with no gene match: 6. Germline assignment: CDR1 LGHDT and CDR2 YNNKEL (reference sequence). The CDR3 spells CASSLGGQSTGELFF. The DNA of the CDR3 is TGTGCCAGCAGCCTAGGGGGCCAGAGCACCGGGGAGCTGTTTTTT. The full variable domain, completed using reference TRBV3-1 and TRBJ2-2, is DTAVSQTPKYLVTQMGNDKSIKCEQNLGHDTMYWYKQDSKKFLKIMFSYNNKELIINETVPNRFSPKSPDKAHLNLHINSLELGDSAVYFCASSLGGQSTGELFFGEGSRLTVL.

The CDR3 spells CASSPLLLAGGPIDEQYF. The CDR3, as DNA: TGTGCCAGCAGCCCCCTGCTGCTAGCGGGAGGGCCGATCGACGAGCAGTACTTC. The chain employs TRBV4-2 and TRBJ2-7; TRBD2 matches at 12 bases. The CDR3 runs to 18 residues. V was pared by 4 bases and J by 5 bases, with 15 bases of the junction left unmatched. In germline, CDR1 is LGHNA, CDR2 YNFKEQ.

This rearrangement joins TRBV20-1 to TRBJ1-1; weak D call: TRBD1 (5 bases). This CDR3 has 14 amino acids. Between the trimmed V and J ends, which lost 6 bases and 3 bases, there was a span of 17 bases. CDR1 DFQATT and CDR2 SNEGSKA come from the germline V gene (reference sequence). The CDR3 DNA reads as TGCAGTGCCTCGAGGGGCTTCCGAGACACTGAAGCTTTCTTT. As protein: CSASRGFRDTEAFF.

This clonotype was found many times. The V gene is TRBV5-1, the J gene TRBJ1-4; D unresolved. The CDR3 has 16 residues. In germline, CDR1 is SGHRS, CDR2 YFSETQ. The V and J ends lost 0 bases and 0 bases respectively, with 9 bases between them. For the CDR3, the DNA is TGCGCCAGCAGCTTGGAGAGGCCAGCAACTAATGAAAAACTGTTTTTT. Translated: CASSLERPATNEKLFF.

This clonotype was picked up a small number of times. The chain employs TRBV5-1 and TRBJ2-5; possibly TRBD1 for D (5 bases). Germline lookup yields CDR1 SGHRS and CDR2 YFSETQ. Trimming left V 0 bases short and J 10 bases short, with 16 bases between. The CDR3 runs 14 residues. Written as DNA, the CDR3 is TGCGCCAGCAGCTTGGATTGGGGCCTAGGTGGCCAGTACTTC. This encodes CASSLDWGLGGQYF.

Details on this clonotype: Being one base from a much bigger clone, this may be a read error. The gene calls are TRBV28 and TRBJ1-4; D unresolved. Trimming cost V 4 bases and J 8 bases, with 17 bases left between them. Germline V gene data show CDR1 as MDHEN and CDR2 as SYDVKM. CDR3 size: 15 residues. CDR3 nucleotide sequence: TGTGCCAGCAGTTCCACTAGCGGCAAAGAAGAAAAACTGTTTTTT. Amino acid sequence: CASSSTSGKEEKLFF. Together with reference TRBV28 and TRBJ1-4, the CDR3 gives the full variable domain: DVKVTQSSRYLVKRTGEKVFLECVQDMDHENMFWYRQDPGLGLRLIYFSYDVKMKEKGDIPEGYSVSREKKERFSLILESASTNQTSMYLCASSSTSGKEEKLFFGSGTQLSVL.

This clonotype was counted at least ten times. The chain has TRBV29-1 and TRBJ1-1, with D possibly TRBD1 on 6 matching bases. Germline V gene sequence: CDR1 SQVTM, CDR2 ANQGSEA. This CDR3 region has 15 residues. Trimming took 5 bases from V and 0 from J, leaving 16 bases between them. In DNA, the CDR3 is TGCAGCGTTAGGGATATGACAGGCCTGAACACTGAAGCTTTCTTT. This translates into CSVRDMTGLNTEAFF.

This chain links TRBV28 with TRBJ1-2; D is possibly TRBD1 (5 bases). The CDR3 has 13 amino acids. CDR1 MDHEN and CDR2 SYDVKM come from the germline V gene. The ends were cut back, 5 bases at V and 8 bases at J, with 15 bases in the middle. As DNA, the CDR3 is TGTGCCAGCAGTGCCCAGGGAGAGTGGGGCTACACCTTC. Its protein is CASSAQGEWGYTF.

This clonotype was found many times. V usage is TRBV12-3 or TRBV12-4 and J usage is TRBJ2-1; the match to TRBD2 covers 8 bases. With 6 bases clipped from V and 5 bases from J, the junction kept 9 bases outside the gene matches. The CDR3 contains 15 residues. CDR3 sequence (DNA): TGTGCCAGCAGGCCGAGCGGGAGTGGCAACAATGAGCAGTTCTTC. Protein: CASRPSGSGNNEQFF.

V gene TRBV6-1 combines with J gene TRBJ1-5; weak D call: TRBD1 (5 bases). The germline CDR1 and CDR2 sequences are MNHNS and SASEGT. Trimming removed 0 bases at V and 3 bases at J, with 9 bases between. This CDR3 spans 15 amino acids. The CDR3: CASSEAWGLNQPQHF. Here the CDR3 DNA reads TGTGCCAGCAGTGAAGCCTGGGGCCTCAATCAGCCCCAGCATTTT.

This clonotype has only a few counts. The chain recombines TRBV28 with TRBJ1-5; D is possibly TRBD1 (6 bases). Germline-derived CDR1 and CDR2 are MDHEN and SYDVKM. The CDR3 has 16 residues. The V and J ends lost 1 base and 3 bases respectively, with 13 bases between them. The CDR3 loop is CASSLLGGGVNQPQHF. For the CDR3, the DNA is TGTGCCAGCAGTTTATTGGGAGGGGGGGTCAATCAGCCCCAGCATTTT.

The chain has TRBV7-9 and TRBJ2-1; TRBD1 matches 9 bases. The CDR3 covers 14 residues. Germline loops: CDR1 SEHNR, CDR2 FQNEAQ (reference sequence). With 3 bases clipped from V and 8 bases from J, the junction kept 5 bases outside the gene matches. The CDR3 is CASSLGQGSHEQFF. DNA for the CDR3: TGTGCCAGCAGCTTGGGACAGGGAAGTCATGAGCAGTTCTTC.

This clonotype was seen a handful of times. The J gene is TRBJ2-1, the V gene TRBV6-2 or TRBV6-3; D may be TRBD2 (6 bases). The germline V gene encodes CDR1 MNHEY and CDR2 SVGEGT. The CDR3 sequence is 11 residues long. Trimming pared 0 bases from V and 14 bases from J, leaving 8 bases between. CDR3 protein: CASSYSGRKFF. The CDR3 DNA is TGTGCCAGCAGTTACTCGGGGAGGAAGTTCTTC.